This T cell receptor beta chain stems from a study of T cell repertoires in aging, cancer and after chemotherapy. Study results and limitations: Untreated cancer patients had significantly lower blood TCR diversity than age-matched healthy donors. Median generation probability rose over the chemotherapy interval in each cancer cohort, suggesting rebound thymic output.

The template was genomic DNA from peripheral blood, not RNA. Trimming cost V 1 base and J 0 bases, with 8 bases left between them. The CDR3 is 14 residues long. Germline CDR1 reads DFQATT; CDR2 reads SNEGSKA (reference sequence). TRB rearrangements spanning V, D and J were amplified using mixed TRB-A/B primers. MiXCR, run by TCRdb on the multiplex PCR reads, gives a single entry per CDR3 protein. The repertoire consists of about 400 distinct CDR3 sequences, with about 80% occurring once and the leading ten covering 30%. This clonotype was observed a single time. The antigen is unknown. The chain combines TRBV20-1 with TRBJ2-3, with D uncertain. This receptor was identified in a human donor with a solid tumor. Sequenced input: blood. CDR3 amino acids: CSARGATSTDTQYF. CDR3 in DNA: TGCAGTGCTAGAGGGGCTACTAGCACAGATACGCAGTATTTT.